This T cell receptor (beta chain) was obtained from a study of blood T cell repertoires in COVID-19. As for the study in general: Material from acute and convalescent COVID-19 was sourced from the United States, Italy and Spain. The analysed material was cDNA or gDNA that came from T cells, B-cell-depleted T cells, or PBMCs.

Per the original methods: Quantification of nucleated cells was approximated via reference gene primer amplification. Clones were sequenced by immunoSEQ multiplex PCR, and TCRdb holds only the in-frame ones, with some missing. Clonal size and the V and J genes are those of that table, whereas D and trimming came from the DNA. Of 58,000 or so clones in the sample, about nine tenths were seen once. The V end lost 2 bases, the J end lost 5 bases, and 13 bases lay between the germline ends. Germline CDR1 is MDHEN and CDR2 is SYDVKM. There are 15 residues in the CDR3. Sequenced input: peripheral blood. This TCR was recovered from a woman aged 70-85 years with active COVID-19. The chain carries TRBV28 and TRBJ2-1, with D possibly being TRBD2 (6 bases). The CDR3 nucleotides read TGTGCCAGCAGTTTAAGGCGGGACCCCAACAATGAGCAGTTCTTC. Translating gives CASSLRRDPNNEQFF.